Each of the 27 T cell receptor beta chains below was sequenced from the same sample in a study of T cells in Graves' hyperthyroidism and ophthalmopathy. The CDR3 regions of TCR beta were amplified from RNA transcripts. The primer set for the first-round RT-PCR of the TCR CDR3 was HTBI. MiXCR, run by TCRdb on the multiplex PCR reads, gives a single entry per CDR3 protein. Counted here are about 570,000 distinct CDR3 sequences, around 46% occurring once; the ten biggest clones make up around 19%. Material: peripheral blood or thyroid tissue (not recorded which). Receptor source: an adult woman with Graves' disease, either hyperthyroidism or ophthalmopathy (not recorded which).

This clonotype was seen many times. The gene calls are TRBV3-1 and TRBJ2-7, with D perhaps matching TRBD2 (6 bases). Germline V lookup: CDR1 LGHDT, CDR2 YNNKEL (reference sequence). Trimming stripped 4 bases from V and 2 bases from J, with 15 bases between. The CDR3 totals 15 residues. CDR3 loop: CASSLLRDFTYEQYF. The CDR3 DNA reads as TGTGCCAGCAGCCTCCTCCGGGACTTTACCTACGAGCAGTACTTC.

CDR3 DNA sequence: TGCGCCAGCAGCCAACGTGAAAGTTCACCCCTCCACTTT. Its protein is CASSQRESSPLHF. This chain connects TRBV5-1 to TRBJ1-6; D is unclear. The CDR3 has 13 amino acids. Germline lookup yields CDR1 SGHRS and CDR2 YFSETQ. V gave up 4 bases and J gave up 9 bases, with 11 bases separating them.

V gene TRBV10-3 combines with J gene TRBJ1-2, with D unclear. CDR1 and CDR2 from the germline V gene are ENHRY and SYGVKD. This CDR3 is 12 amino acids long. V gave up 11 bases and J gave up 6 bases, with 16 bases separating them. The CDR3 sequence is CAARGVEDGYTF. CDR3 bases: TGTGCCGCCCGGGGAGTGGAAGATGGCTACACCTTC.

This clonotype was found many times. In DNA, the CDR3 is TGTGCCAGCAGTGTAAGTCATGGAGAGCAGTTTTTT. Residues: CASSVSHGEQFF. This rearrangement joins TRBV25-1 to TRBJ1-4; D is uncertain. This CDR3 comprises 12 residues. Germline lookup yields CDR1 MGHDK and CDR2 SYGVNS. V was cut by 4 bases and J by 16 bases, with 16 bases left in between.

The V call is TRBV10-3, the J call TRBJ2-1; D is unclear. Germline CDR1 is ENHRY and CDR2 is SYGVKD. This CDR3 contains 12 residues. Trimming took 8 bases from V and 4 from J, leaving 9 bases between them. CDR3 nucleotides: TGTGCCATCGCAGACGCATACAATGAGCAGTTCTTC. Its translation: CAIADAYNEQFF.

This clonotype was observed at least ten times. The V gene is TRBV5-6, the J gene TRBJ1-3; D perhaps matches TRBD1 (6 bases). The V end lost 0 bases, the J end lost 3 bases, and 10 bases lay between the germline ends. Germline V gene lookup returns CDR1 SGHDT and CDR2 YYEEEE. This CDR3 has 15 amino acids. Written as DNA, the CDR3 is TGTGCCAGCAGCTTGGGGGGGGCGCGTGGAAACACCATATATTTT. Amino acids: CASSLGGARGNTIYF.

This clonotype has a single count. CDR3 amino acids: CASSILAGVAGGGETQYF. The CDR3 nucleotides read TGTGCCAGCAGCATCCTAGCGGGAGTAGCGGGAGGAGGAGAGACCCAGTACTTC. This chain joins TRBV7-2 and TRBJ2-5, with 10 bases that match TRBD2. The CDR3 totals 18 residues. Germline assignment: CDR1 SGHTA and CDR2 FQGNSA. V lost 5 bases and J lost 4; bases outside the gene matches: 16.

This chain joins TRBV7-8 and TRBJ1-1, with D uncertain. Germline values: CDR1 SGHVS, CDR2 FQNEAQ. The CDR3 has 13 amino acids. V shed 9 bases and J shed 0 bases, with 11 bases lying between them. DNA of the CDR3: TGTGCCAGTAGGCAGACCATGAACACTGAAGCTTTCTTT. Translation: CASRQTMNTEAFF.

This clonotype was counted a few times. V usage is TRBV7-3 and J usage is TRBJ2-5, with D unresolved. The CDR3 runs to 13 residues. The V end lost 3 bases, the J end lost 3 bases, and 8 bases lay between the germline ends. The germline V gene encodes CDR1 SGHTA and CDR2 FQGTGA. This CDR3 is CASSFNRKETQYF. The CDR3 DNA is TGTGCCAGCAGCTTCAACCGAAAAGAGACCCAGTACTTC.

V is TRBV7-2 and J is TRBJ2-5; weak D call: TRBD1 (5 bases). V lost 3 bases and J lost 2, with 10 bases in between. The CDR3 is 14 residues long. The germline V gene has CDR1 SGHTA and CDR2 FQGNSA. This chain's CDR3 is CASSFIQGQETQYF. The CDR3 DNA follows: TGTGCCAGCAGCTTTATCCAGGGACAAGAGACCCAGTACTTC.

The chain uses TRBV6-5 and TRBJ1-5; 8 nucleotides align to TRBD1. Trimming removed 5 bases from V and 4 bases from J; junction bases left unmatched: 7. The CDR3 runs 15 residues. The germline V gene encodes CDR1 MNHEY and CDR2 SVGAGI. The DNA for the CDR3 is TGTGCCAGCAGTCGCGGGACAGGACCGAATCAGCCCCAGCATTTT. Amino acids: CASSRGTGPNQPQHF.

This clonotype was picked up a small number of times. The chain recombines TRBV5-4 with TRBJ2-7; 13 positions agree with TRBD2. Germline assignment: CDR1 SGHNT and CDR2 YYREEE (reference sequence). The CDR3 length is 15 residues. Trimming removed 3 bases from V and 4 bases from J; junction bases left unmatched: 4. The CDR3 sequence: CASSWGLAGTYEQYF. The CDR3 coding sequence is TGTGCCAGCAGCTGGGGACTAGCGGGAACTTACGAGCAGTACTTC.

This clonotype appeared a few times. Likely a read error: the CDR3 ends without its conserved phenylalanine or tryptophan. The limits of the CDR3 on the DNA are not certain, so only TCRdb's listed CDR3 is given. The chain carries TRBV5-8 and TRBJ2-7; TRBD1, the D gene given by the table, was not confirmed from the DNA. Germline CDR1 and CDR2: SGHTS and YDEGEE. The CDR3 spans 8 residues, counting both ends. CDR3 residues: CASSLARG.

In regard to this clonotype: Given a much more abundant clone one base away, this may be a read error. The CDR3 nucleotides are TGTGCCAGCAGTTTTTTGGGGCTAGCGGGAGGGAGGTACGTGGGAGAGCAGTACTTC. Translating it yields CASSFLGLAGGRYVGEQYF. This rearrangement joins TRBV12-3 or TRBV12-4 to TRBJ2-7; 12 bases map to TRBD2. V gave up 3 bases and J gave up 7 bases; unmatched junction bases: 19. The CDR3 has 19 residues.

In its sample, this clonotype was seen many times. V gene TRBV7-8 combines with J gene TRBJ2-6; D may be TRBD2 (5 bases). CDR3 size: 20 residues. Germline V gene sequence: CDR1 SGHVS, CDR2 FQNEAQ. V lost 2 bases, J lost 0 bases, and 20 bases lay in between. As DNA, the CDR3 is TGTGCCAGCAGCTTAAGAGGACTTAAGAGCTACACCTCTGGGGCCAACGTCCTGACTTTC. Translated: CASSLRGLKSYTSGANVLTF.

The CDR3 sequence is CASRRDSRPYEQYF. The CDR3 DNA reads as TGTGCCAGCAGGCGGGACAGTCGACCCTACGAGCAGTACTTC. The V and J genes are TRBV7-9 and TRBJ2-7; a weak D match, TRBD1 (7 bases). CDR1 is SEHNR and CDR2 is FQNEAQ in the germline V gene (reference sequence). The CDR3 length is 14 residues. Trimming pared 6 bases from V and 2 bases from J, leaving 14 bases between.

This clonotype was seen many times. The V gene is TRBV27, the J gene TRBJ1-5, with unresolved D. The ends were cut back, 0 bases at V and 7 bases at J, with 7 bases in the middle. The CDR3 totals 13 residues. Germline assignment: CDR1 MNHEY and CDR2 SMNVEV (reference sequence). CDR3 region: CASSLSGEQPQHF. The CDR3 DNA is TGTGCCAGCAGTTTATCCGGGGAACAGCCCCAGCATTTT.

This clonotype was seen repeatedly, ten times or more. The chain links TRBV7-8 to TRBJ1-5, with D tentatively TRBD1 (6 bases). V lost 4 bases and J 7 bases, leaving 20 bases between the germline ends. CDR1 and CDR2 (germline): SGHVS, FQNEAQ. The CDR3 contains 16 residues. The DNA for the CDR3 is TGTGCCAGCAGCTCCCGGACAGATCAGAGGGGCCAGCCCCAGCATTTT. Its translation is CASSSRTDQRGQPQHF.

The chain links TRBV28 to TRBJ1-5, with D perhaps matching TRBD1 (5 bases). The germline V and J ends were trimmed by 2 bases and 4 bases, with 12 bases remaining between them. The CDR3 runs 15 residues. Germline V gene data show CDR1 as MDHEN and CDR2 as SYDVKM. The CDR3, as DNA: TGTGCCAGCAGTTTACTCTACAGGATTAATCAGCCCCAGCATTTT. Protein product: CASSLLYRINQPQHF.

This CDR3 is CASGTGSSGNTIYF. CDR3 bases: TGTGCCAGTGGGACAGGGAGCTCTGGAAACACCATATATTTT. This rearrangement joins TRBV25-1 to TRBJ1-3; 9 bases line up with TRBD1. J gave up 0 bases and V 9 bases, and 3 bases lay outside the gene matches. The CDR3 length is 14 residues. Germline assignment: CDR1 MGHDK and CDR2 SYGVNS.

This chain links TRBV7-8 with TRBJ1-5, with 7 nucleotides matching TRBD1. CDR1 and CDR2 from the germline V gene are SGHVS and FQNEAQ. CDR3 length equals 15 residues. V gave up 1 base and J gave up 5 bases; unmatched junction bases: 5. CDR3 sequence reads: CASSLVQGLHQPQHF. The CDR3 nucleotides read TGTGCCAGCAGCTTAGTACAGGGGCTGCATCAGCCCCAGCATTTT.

The V and J genes are TRBV7-6 and TRBJ1-2, with TRBD1 as a possible D gene (6 bases). In germline, CDR1 is SGHVS, CDR2 FNYEAQ. V was cut by 3 bases and J by 4 bases, with 15 bases left in between. The CDR3 length is 15 residues. CDR3 sequence: CASSLEQGVGYGYTF. The CDR3 coding sequence is TGTGCCAGCAGCTTGGAACAGGGTGTCGGCTATGGCTACACCTTC.

The chain carries TRBV12-3 or TRBV12-4 and TRBJ1-1; TRBD1 agrees at 12 bases. There are 16 residues in the CDR3. The trim removed 4 bases at V and 5 bases at J, leaving 8 bases unmatched. CDR3 bases: TGTGCCAGCAGTTGGCCGGGACAGGGGGCAACGACTGAAGCTTTCTTT. Translated, it gives CASSWPGQGATTEAFF.

The V gene is TRBV19, the J gene TRBJ2-2; the match to TRBD1 covers 10 bases. The junction had 11 bases not matched to a gene; V was cut back by 6 bases and J by 7 bases. The CDR3 totals 16 residues. From germline, CDR1 is LNHDA and CDR2 SQIVND (reference sequence). The CDR3 here is CASRLSGTGDYGELFF. Written as DNA, the CDR3 is TGTGCCAGTAGACTATCCGGGACAGGGGACTACGGGGAGCTGTTTTTT.

This clonotype was recorded at least ten times. The J gene is TRBJ1-2, the V gene TRBV5-1, with 10 bases identical to TRBD1. With V trimmed by 2 bases and J by 7 bases, 11 bases remained unmatched. CDR3 length equals 16 residues. The germline V gene encodes CDR1 SGHRS and CDR2 YFSETQ. CDR3 sequence reads: CASSFGTGANGGGYTF. The CDR3, as DNA: TGCGCCAGCAGCTTTGGGACAGGGGCAAACGGTGGTGGCTACACCTTC.

This clonotype has just a few counts. V usage is TRBV2 and J usage is TRBJ1-5; tentatively, D is TRBD1 (6 bases). The CDR3 loop spans 15 amino acids. V was pared by 7 bases and J by 7 bases, with 20 bases between. The germline V gene encodes CDR1 SNHLY and CDR2 FYNNEI. This CDR3 is CASNTGRRVRQPQHF. CDR3 sequence (DNA): TGTGCCAGCAACACAGGGCGGCGGGTTCGGCAGCCCCAGCATTTT.

The J gene is TRBJ2-2, the V gene TRBV5-5, with 9 nucleotides matching TRBD2. There are 15 residues in the CDR3. From germline, CDR1 is SGHKS and CDR2 YYEKEE (reference sequence). V dropped 4 bases and J dropped 7; count of bases not matched to a gene: 8. The CDR3 reads CASSLLAGAGGELFF. The DNA for the CDR3 is TGTGCCAGCAGCCTCTTAGCGGGAGCGGGCGGGGAGCTGTTTTTT.